The 25 T cell receptor beta chains reported below all come from one sample, sequenced in a study of T-cell reconstitution after alpha-beta-depleted transplantation in children. The TCRbeta library incorporated unique molecular identifiers. Each CDR3 protein is one row after TCRdb ran MiXCR on the PCR reads. The repertoire holds hundreds of thousands of distinct CDR3 sequences, with roughly a tenth as singletons. The specimen was PBMCs, collected before TCRalphabeta/CD19-depleted stem cell transplant. The receptors come from a child in the first two years of life with acute myeloid leukemia, due to receive a stem cell transplant.

This clonotype appeared many times. The V call is TRBV20-1, the J call TRBJ2-4, with no clear D. The germline CDR1 and CDR2 sequences are DFQATT and SNEGSKA (reference sequence). The CDR3 is made up of 15 amino acids. V dropped 0 bases and J dropped 4 bases, with 13 bases sitting between them. The CDR3 protein is CSARDVTGTKNIQYF. The CDR3 DNA follows: TGCAGTGCTAGAGATGTCACCGGTACTAAAAACATTCAGTACTTC.

This clonotype was counted at least ten times. The chain has TRBV25-1 and TRBJ2-5; 12 bases line up with TRBD2. The V and J ends lost 6 bases and 3 bases, in that order; junction bases with no gene match: 8. Germline V gives CDR1 MGHDK, CDR2 SYGVNS. The CDR3 loop spans 16 amino acids. CDR3 region: CASSPGGLAGKETQYF. CDR3 sequence (DNA): TGTGCCAGCAGCCCCGGGGGACTAGCGGGCAAAGAGACCCAGTACTTC. The full variable domain, completed using reference TRBV25-1 and TRBJ2-5, is EADIYQTPRYLVIGTGKKITLECSQTMGHDKMYWYQQDPGMELHLIHYSYGVNSTEKGDLSSESTVSRIRTEHFPLTLESARPSHTSQYLCASSPGGLAGKETQYFGPGTRLLVL.

The table lists this clonotype with many counts. The chain combines TRBV20-1 with TRBJ1-4; perhaps TRBD1 as D (5 bases). The CDR3 has 12 residues. V was trimmed by 3 bases and J by 8 bases, leaving 10 bases between them. Germline CDR1 and CDR2: DFQATT and SNEGSKA (reference sequence). The CDR3 bases are TGCAGTGCTAGGGAGGGGAACGAAAAACTGTTTTTT. Its translation is CSAREGNEKLFF.

Remarks on this clonotype: Without the conserved terminal phenylalanine or tryptophan, this CDR3 likely stems from a read error. The genes are TRBV7-2 and TRBJ2-3, with TRBD1 matching 8 bases. CDR1 and CDR2 (germline): SGHTA, FQGNSA. The CDR3 consists of 15 residues. The DNA for the CDR3 is TGTGCCAACAGCTTAAAGGACAGGGAGACAGATACGCAGTATTCT. This sequence encodes CANSLKDRETDTQYS.

This clonotype occurred many times. The CDR3 protein is CSAKLAYNEQFF. The CDR3 nucleotides read TGCAGTGCTAAACTGGCATACAATGAGCAGTTCTTC. The gene calls are TRBV20-1 and TRBJ2-1, with no clear D. CDR1 and CDR2 (germline): DFQATT, SNEGSKA (reference sequence). The ends were cut back, 4 bases at V and 4 bases at J, with 8 bases in the middle. The CDR3 has 12 residues.

Ten or more counts support this clonotype. The CDR3 here is CASSLALENTEAFF. The CDR3 DNA reads as TGTGCCAGCAGCCTCGCCCTGGAAAACACTGAAGCTTTCTTT. The chain is built from TRBV7-9 and TRBJ1-1; D gene unclear. The CDR3 runs to 14 residues. Germline V gives CDR1 SEHNR, CDR2 FQNEAQ (reference sequence). V was cut by 5 bases and J by 2 bases, with 12 bases left in between.

This clonotype was counted at least ten times. The chain couples TRBV12-3 or TRBV12-4 to TRBJ2-5; 8 nucleotides agree with TRBD2. The V segment lost 6 bases and the J segment 5 bases; nucleotides outside the gene matches: 5. The length of the CDR3 is 13 residues. CDR3 sequence reads: CASSMREEETQYF. Here the CDR3 DNA reads TGTGCCAGCAGCATGCGGGAGGAGGAGACCCAGTACTTC.

This clonotype was observed at least ten times. J is TRBJ1-1 and V is TRBV7-8; D is unresolved. The CDR3 consists of 11 residues. Trimming shortened V by 5 bases and J by 10 bases, and 11 bases separated the two germline ends. Germline assignment: CDR1 SGHVS and CDR2 FQNEAQ. CDR3 protein: CASSPPLRAFF. The CDR3 coding sequence is TGTGCCAGCAGCCCGCCATTGCGAGCTTTCTTT.

This clonotype was recorded at least ten times. This rearrangement joins TRBV7-9 to TRBJ2-5; perhaps TRBD1 as D (6 bases). Germline V gene lookup returns CDR1 SEHNR and CDR2 FQNEAQ (reference sequence). Trimming shortened V by 5 bases and J by 5 bases, and 18 bases separated the two germline ends. The CDR3 runs to 15 residues. This CDR3 is CASSDDGQFEETQYF. CDR3 sequence (DNA): TGTGCCAGCAGCGACGACGGACAGTTCGAGGAGACCCAGTACTTC.

There are many counts of this clonotype. The CDR3 DNA is TGCAGTGCCCAACAAGCGGGAGGAGGCAATGAGCAGTTCTTC. Its protein is CSAQQAGGGNEQFF. This sequence joins TRBV20-1 and TRBJ2-1; 9 nucleotides match TRBD2. Germline CDR1 and CDR2: DFQATT and SNEGSKA (reference sequence). V shed 6 bases and J 6 bases; nucleotides not matched to a gene: 9. This CDR3 region has 14 residues.

This clonotype was observed many times. The V call is TRBV6-2 or TRBV6-3, the J call TRBJ2-7; the D gene could be TRBD1 or TRBD2 (5 bases each). Trimming took off 8 bases at V and 4 bases at J, with 21 bases between the two ends. CDR3 length equals 15 residues. Germline loops: CDR1 MNHEY, CDR2 SVGEGT. CDR3 nucleotides: TGTGCCAGCGGCTTTCCGGGACCCACGGGATACGAGCAGTACTTC. Its protein is CASGFPGPTGYEQYF.

This clonotype was counted between two and nine times. The chain is built from TRBV6-4 and TRBJ1-5; D call uncertain. CDR1 and CDR2 (germline): MRHNA, SNTAGT. The CDR3 length is 13 residues. The ends were cut back, 2 bases at V and 4 bases at J, with 6 bases in the middle. The CDR3 region has the DNA TGTGCCAGCAGTGACGACCGAAATCAGCCCCAGCATTTT. This sequence encodes CASSDDRNQPQHF.

Comments on this clonotype: The junction does not match germline at one end; this may be a read error. The chain is built from TRBV7-8 and TRBJ2-1; 10 bases match TRBD2. Germline CDR1 reads SGHVS; CDR2 reads FQNEAQ. CDR3 size: 14 residues. Here the CDR3 reads CASSQGLAYTEQFF. The DNA for the CDR3 is TGTGCCAGCAGCCAGGGACTAGCGTACACTGAGCAGTTCTTC.

This clonotype was seen ten or more times. V is TRBV5-1 and J is TRBJ1-6; D call uncertain. CDR3 size: 13 residues. The germline V gene has CDR1 SGHRS and CDR2 YFSETQ. V shed 6 bases and J shed 7 bases, with 11 bases lying between them. This CDR3 reads CASTQDQNSPLHF. The CDR3 DNA reads as TGCGCCAGCACCCAGGATCAGAATTCACCCCTCCACTTT.

This clonotype was recorded many times. The chain links TRBV27 to TRBJ2-7; 7 bases align to TRBD1. J gave up 2 bases and V 4 bases, and 2 bases lay outside the gene matches. Germline CDR1 MNHEY, CDR2 SMNVEV (reference sequence). This CDR3 has 13 residues. The CDR3 protein is CASSSTGAYEQYF. CDR3 DNA: TGTGCCAGCAGTTCCACAGGGGCCTACGAGCAGTACTTC.

This sequence joins TRBV2 and TRBJ2-1; 8 nucleotides align to TRBD1. Trimming took 5 bases from V and 0 from J; bases not matched to a gene: 3. The CDR3 spans 15 residues. Germline loops: CDR1 SNHLY, CDR2 FYNNEI. DNA for the CDR3: TGTGCCAGCAGTTCGGACAGGGCCTCCTACAATGAGCAGTTCTTC. Its protein is CASSSDRASYNEQFF.

This clonotype has just one count. The chain uses TRBV18 and TRBJ2-2; D is ambiguous. The germline V gene encodes CDR1 KGHSH and CDR2 LQKENI. This CDR3 has 16 amino acids. Trimming cost V 5 bases and J 6 bases, with 19 bases left between them. The CDR3 nucleotides read TGTGCCAGCTCAGCGCTATCCGGGCCACTCTCCGGGGAGCTGTTTTTT. This translates into CASSALSGPLSGELFF.

Ten or more counts support this clonotype. J is TRBJ2-1 and V is TRBV5-1, with TRBD2 matching over 8 bases. CDR3 length: 15 amino acids. CDR1 SGHRS and CDR2 YFSETQ come from the germline V gene. The J segment lost 5 bases and the V segment lost 4 bases, leaving 8 bases of the junction unmatched. This chain's CDR3 is CASSPGAGANNEQFF. CDR3 DNA: TGCGCCAGCAGCCCCGGAGCGGGGGCCAACAATGAGCAGTTCTTC.

This clonotype was seen at least ten times. This CDR3 is CASKLFDNEQFF. As DNA, the CDR3 is TGCGCCAGCAAACTCTTTGACAATGAGCAGTTCTTC. The chain links TRBV5-1 to TRBJ2-1; D gene ambiguous. CDR1 and CDR2 from the germline V gene are SGHRS and YFSETQ. V was shortened by 6 bases and J by 5 bases, with 9 bases between the two germline ends. This CDR3 contains 12 residues.

Ten or more counts support this clonotype. The chain links TRBV27 to TRBJ1-1; possible D gene TRBD1, 6 bases. CDR1 is MNHEY and CDR2 is SMNVEV in the germline V gene (reference sequence). The CDR3 totals 18 residues. V was cut by 3 bases and J by 3 bases, with 23 bases left in between. CDR3 in DNA: TGTGCCAGCAGTTTTAGTCCACCGAGAGGGGGGCCATACACTGAAGCTTTCTTT. Protein: CASSFSPPRGGPYTEAFF.

This clonotype has more than one count but fewer than ten. This chain connects TRBV6-2 or TRBV6-3 to TRBJ1-2; 7 bases are shared with TRBD1. The trim removed 5 bases at V and 2 bases at J, leaving 11 bases unmatched. The CDR3 extends over 16 amino acids. Per germline, CDR1 MNHEY and CDR2 SVGEGT. CDR3 in amino acids: CASSGQAPFLNYGYTF. The CDR3 coding sequence is TGTGCCAGCAGTGGACAGGCGCCCTTTCTCAACTATGGCTACACCTTC.

This clonotype was found many times. The chain has TRBV7-7 and TRBJ2-2, with 9 positions matching TRBD1. The CDR3 length is 15 residues. V trimming: 5 bases; J trimming: 6 bases; junction bases outside the gene matches: 7. Germline-derived CDR1 and CDR2 are SSHAT and FNYEAQ (reference sequence). The CDR3 region is CASSSGQGFAGELFF. CDR3 DNA: TGTGCCAGCAGCAGCGGACAGGGGTTTGCCGGGGAGCTGTTTTTT.

In its sample, this clonotype was seen many times. The V and J genes are TRBV14 and TRBJ1-2; D is undetermined. This CDR3 spans 13 amino acids. Trimming pared 2 bases from V and 3 bases from J, leaving 7 bases between. Germline V gene data show CDR1 as SGHDN and CDR2 as FVKESK. CDR3 amino acids: CASSQIPDYGYTF. CDR3 sequence (DNA): TGTGCCAGCAGCCAAATCCCGGACTATGGCTACACCTTC.

J is TRBJ1-5 and V is TRBV2; 10 nucleotides match TRBD1. J gave up 0 bases and V 4 bases, and 6 bases lay outside the gene matches. The CDR3 extends over 17 amino acids. Germline CDR1 and CDR2: SNHLY and FYNNEI. In DNA form, the CDR3 reads TGTGCCAGCAGTGTGGGACAGGGGCTCACTAGCAATCAGCCCCAGCATTTT. It translates to CASSVGQGLTSNQPQHF.

This clonotype appeared many times. The chain is built from TRBV28 and TRBJ1-2; 9 nucleotides agree with TRBD1. V trimming: 3 bases; J trimming: 5 bases; junction bases outside the gene matches: 1. CDR1 is MDHEN, CDR2 SYDVKM, per germline. The CDR3 has 13 residues. CDR3 region: CASSFDRGYGYTF. CDR3 bases: TGTGCCAGCAGTTTCGACAGGGGGTATGGCTACACCTTC.